The clone carrying this TCR beta chain was detected many times. The antigen is unknown. Amplification of TCR beta CDR3 regions was performed using RNA transcripts as template. First-round RT-PCR with HTBI primers amplified the TCR CDR3 region. TCRdb called the multiplex PCR reads again in MiXCR, with one record for every CDR3 protein. The sample has under 350,000 distinct CDR3 sequences, about an eighth seen once. The source of the sample is a study of T cells in Graves' hyperthyroidism and ophthalmopathy. Study results and caveats: A model of 13 V-J features distinguished ophthalmopathy from stable hyperthyroidism. Peripheral blood also featured most of the thyroid clonotypes expanded above 0.001.

The CDR3 length is 14 residues. With 7 bases clipped from V and 5 bases from J, the junction kept 8 bases outside the gene matches. The hyperthyroidism patients had all been newly diagnosed, and their disease duration was under 2 months. Their ages ranged from 18 to 65 years. This chain links TRBV12-3 or TRBV12-4 with TRBJ2-5; 9 bases map to TRBD1. This receptor was obtained from a woman between 40 and 55 years old with Graves' hyperthyroidism. Sequencing was done on a sample of blood. The CDR3 DNA is TGTGCCAGCACGTACAGGGGGCGCTCGGAGACCCAGTACTTC. Its protein product is CASTYRGRSETQYF.